These T cell receptor beta chains were read from a single sample in a study of T cells after yellow fever vaccination. TCRdb analysed the 5' RACE reads with MiXCR anew, one entry per CDR3 protein. The sample carries hundreds of thousands of distinct CDR3 sequences, about 4% recorded once. The source was PBMCs, collected 5 days after the yellow fever booster vaccination. All receptors derive from a man aged 18 to 29 who received the YFV17D yellow fever vaccine. Both conserved end residues are part of each CDR3. Each record gives: D gene, J gene, V gene, clone size, CDR3 DNA, CDR3 protein. The D gene is left open where the match is weak. Some rows have no size entry. The others give once, few or many, or a class for an expanded clone.

NA | TRBJ1-5 | TRBV4-3 | many | TGCGCCAGCAGCCAAGAGGCGGCAGAGCTTCAGCCCCAGCATTTT | CASSQEAAELQPQHF
NA | TRBJ1-6 | TRBV7-2 | few | TGTGCCAGCAGCTACGCCGGGGCCTCAAATTCACCCCTCCACTTT | CASSYAGASNSPLHF
NA | TRBJ2-2 | TRBV7-9 | NA | TGTGCCAGCAGCTTTCAGCAGAACACCGGGGAGCTGTTTTTT | CASSFQQNTGELFF
NA | TRBJ1-1 | TRBV5-4 | few | TGTGCCAGCAGCGTGGAGGGGGGGCACAATGAAGCTTTCTTT | CASSVEGGHNEAFF
NA | TRBJ2-1 | TRBV28 | few | TGTGCCAGCAGTTTGATACTGCTCTACAATGAGCAGTTCTTC | CASSLILLYNEQFF
TRBD2 | TRBJ2-1 | TRBV12-3/TRBV12-4 | NA | TGTGCCAGCAGTCTTAGCGGGGAGGTCTACAATGAGCAGTTCTTC | CASSLSGEVYNEQFF
TRBD2 | TRBJ2-5 | TRBV20-1 | NA | TGCAGTGCTCGCAGGGTAGCGGGGGGGCAGTGGGAGACCCAGTACTTC | CSARRVAGGQWETQYF
NA | TRBJ1-4 | TRBV4-2 | many | TGTGCCAGCAGCCAAGTCGGGGGATCTAATGAAAAACTGTTTTTT | CASSQVGGSNEKLFF
NA | TRBJ1-1 | TRBV19 | NA | TGTGCCAGTAATGGACAGCTTTTACTGAACACTGAAGCTTTCTTT | CASNGQLLLNTEAFF
TRBD2 | TRBJ2-4 | TRBV13 | few | TGTGCCAGCAGCTTCACTAGCGGGGGATTAACCAAAAACATTCAGTACTTC | CASSFTSGGLTKNIQYF
TRBD2 | TRBJ2-3 | TRBV20-1 | NA | TGCAGTGCTAGGCGCCCGGGACTAGCGGGGGGGTCAGATACGCAGTATTTT | CSARRPGLAGGSDTQYF
NA | TRBJ1-3 | TRBV20-1 | NA | TGCAGTGCTAGAGGTTGGAGCGGTGGCTCTGGAAACACCATATATTTT | CSARGWSGGSGNTIYF
NA | TRBJ2-5 | TRBV5-1 | few | TGCGCCAGCAGCTTGGGACACCTCCAAGAGACCCAGTACTTC | CASSLGHLQETQYF
NA | TRBJ2-3 | TRBV5-5 | many | TGTGCCAGCAGCTTCACGGGAGTTTCAGATACGCAGTATTTT | CASSFTGVSDTQYF
NA | TRBJ2-7 | TRBV4-3 | NA | TGCGCCAGCAGCCGCATCAAGTTGGGACCAAGCTCCTACGAGCAGTACTTC | CASSRIKLGPSSYEQYF